The next 18 T cell receptor beta chains were all read from a single sample in a study of tissue T cells after allogeneic stem cell transplantation (dated by TCRdb to between 2020 and 2023). Receptor libraries were prepared by the immunoSEQ multiplex PCR assay. Not all clones reach the TCRdb copy of this immuneACCESS table, which keeps in-frame sequences only. Checked studies attribute under half of the gap to unresolved V genes and leave the rest unexplained. For this sample the table gives about 8,700 clones, of which around 40% were detected only once. The top ten clonotypes cover 1.5% of the sample. The sample's time point label, in plain terms: mouse harvest day 7 after allogeneic transplant. Each mouse graft consisted of 10^7 T-cell-depleted bone marrow cells plus 10^6 splenic CD5+ T cells and was given by tail vein injection. Sequenced sample: skin. The receptors come from a female BALB/c mouse given C57BL/6 T cells with graft-versus-host disease after an allogeneic hematopoietic cell transplant.

Of note for this clone: Genes and germline come from the mouse. The CDR3 end falls 1 residue outside the read, so it is completed with the germline J gene. The rearrangement links TRBV24 to TRBJ2-1, with 7 bases aligning to TRBD1. This CDR3 region has 15 residues. CDR1 and CDR2 from the germline V gene are KGHTA and FRNEEI. V lost 5 bases and J lost 3; bases outside the gene matches: 7. CDR3 sequence reads: CASSNPTGPYAEQFF. The CDR3 DNA, read in part, is TGTGCCAGCAGTAACCCGACAGGGCCCTATGCTGAGCAGTTC.

Note on this clone: Mouse names are used for the genes. The DNA ends 1 residue before the CDR3 does, and the rest of the CDR3 is filled in from the germline J gene. The genes are TRBV12-2 and TRBJ1-4; D perhaps matches TRBD1 (6 bases). The CDR3 loop spans 11 amino acids. Germline V lookup: CDR1 SGHLS, CDR2 HYDKME. V was trimmed by 2 bases and J by 11 bases, leaving 8 bases between them. The CDR3 protein is CASSPDSRLFF. The covered CDR3 bases are TGTGCCAGCTCTCCGGACAGCAGATTATTT.

This clone was seen a handful of times. Gene names refer to mouse genes. Read sequence stops 1 residue before the CDR3 end, and the germline J gene provides the missing end. The chain couples TRBV23 to TRBJ2-1; TRBD1 reflects the table's D call only, with no check against the DNA. Germline assignment: CDR1 KGHTA and CDR2 FQNQQP. The CDR3 sequence is 15 residues long. CDR3 in amino acids: CSSSQHQKVYAEQFF. CDR3 bases read: TGCTCCAGCAGTCAACACCAGAAAGTCTATGCTGAGCAGTTC. Variable domain in full (rest from reference TRBV23 and TRBJ2-1): DAAVTQKPRYLIKMKGQEAEMKCIPEKGHTAVFWYQQKQSKELKFLIYFQNQQPLDQIDMVKERFSAVCPSSSLCSLGIRTCEAEDSALYLCSSSQHQKVYAEQFFGPGTRLTVL.

The sample holds a few counts of this clone. Germline and genes: mouse. The read ends 1 residue shy of where the CDR3 ends; the end is completed using the germline J gene. The rearrangement joins TRBV16 to TRBJ1-3, with unresolved D. Germline V gene data show CDR1 as SGHSA and CDR2 as FRNQAP. The CDR3 contains 14 residues. Trimming cost V 1 base and J 0 bases, with 4 bases left between them. The CDR3 here is CASSLGPSGNTLYF. The part of the CDR3 DNA that was read is TGTGCAAGCAGCTTAGGACCTTCTGGAAATACGCTCTAT.

Points on this clone: All gene names here are mouse names. The missing CDR3 end, 1 residue past where the read stops, is filled in from the germline J gene. The chain employs TRBV26 and TRBJ2-7; TRBD1 agrees at 7 bases. This CDR3 is 12 amino acids long. The J segment lost 4 bases and the V segment lost 4 bases, leaving 1 base of the junction unmatched. Germline values: CDR1 KGHPV, CDR2 FQNQEV (reference sequence). Partial CDR3 DNA: TGTGCCAGCAGTCAACAGGGGTATGAACAGTAC. It is translated as CASSQQGYEQY. From start to end, the CDR3 is CASSQQGYEQYF.

A word on this clone: Genes here carry mouse names. The CDR3 is cut off 1 residue early in the read; its end comes from the germline J gene. This sample also contains other DNA sequences that code for the same CDR3. This rearrangement joins TRBV26 to TRBJ2-5, with D possibly matching TRBD1 (6 bases). CDR3 length: 14 amino acids. The germline V gene encodes CDR1 KGHPV and CDR2 FQNQEV (reference sequence). Trimming stripped 4 bases from V and 0 bases from J, with 8 bases between. The CDR3 sequence is CASSRTVNQDTQYF. Partial CDR3 DNA: TGTGCCAGCAGTCGGACAGTTAACCAAGACACCCAGTAC.

With respect to this clone: Genes and germline are mouse. The CDR3 end is not reached by the read, which stops 1 residue before it; the germline J gene fills it in. This chain links TRBV26 with TRBJ2-7; no firm D call. The CDR3 has 12 amino acids. Germline V gives CDR1 KGHPV, CDR2 FQNQEV (reference sequence). Trimming stripped 2 bases from V and 4 bases from J, with 6 bases between. Partial CDR3 DNA: TGTGCCAGCAGTCTGCCCAGATATGAACAGTAC. It yields the protein CASSLPRYEQY. The CDR3, in full, reads CASSLPRYEQYF.

With regard to this clone: Gene and germline names: mouse. The read ends 1 residue early relative to the CDR3; the germline J gene fills the gap. This sequence joins TRBV16 and TRBJ2-7; 10 bases match TRBD1. Germline CDR1 reads SGHSA; CDR2 reads FRNQAP. This CDR3 region has 13 residues. V shed 4 bases, J shed 3 bases, and the junction held 0 bases outside the gene matches. CDR3 sequence: CASSWTGGYEQYF. The sequenced part of the CDR3 DNA is TGTGCAAGCAGCTGGACAGGGGGCTATGAACAGTAC.

Details on this clone: Gene names are mouse gene names. Coverage ceases 1 residue before the CDR3 finishes, and the germline J gene fills in the end. This chain connects TRBV16 to TRBJ2-3; the D is unclear. The length of the CDR3 is 14 residues. Germline V CDR1 and CDR2: SGHSA, FRNQAP. V lost 5 bases and J 0 bases, leaving 9 bases between the germline ends. The CDR3: CASSLGSSAETLYF. Incomplete CDR3 DNA: TGTGCAAGCAGCCTAGGATCTAGTGCAGAAACGCTGTAT.

This clone was counted between two and nine times. Here the gene names and germline are mouse. The missing CDR3 end, 1 residue past where the read stops, is filled in from the germline J gene. The V call is TRBV26, the J call TRBJ1-2; D is uncertain. The CDR3 length is 13 residues. CDR1 is KGHPV, CDR2 FQNQEV, per germline (reference sequence). With 3 bases removed from V and 0 bases from J, the gap between germline ends came to 5 bases. The sequenced CDR3 bases are TGTGCCAGCAGTCTCCGCGCAAACTCCGACTACACC. Its protein product is CASSLRANSDYT. In full, the CDR3 is CASSLRANSDYTF.

Regarding this clone: All gene names here are mouse names. The read gets to within 1 residue of the CDR3 end, and the germline J gene fills in the rest. V gene TRBV13-2 combines with J gene TRBJ2-1; 11 bases are a match to TRBD2. This CDR3 is built from 15 residues. After removal of 1 base from V and 6 bases from J, the junction contained 3 bases not matched to a gene. CDR1 NNHNN and CDR2 SYGAGS come from the germline V gene (reference sequence). CDR3: CASGDSDWGGAEQFF. The DNA read from the CDR3 is TGTGCCAGCGGTGATTCCGACTGGGGGGGTGCTGAGCAGTTC.

This clone was seen just once. Mouse gene names and germline throughout. The CDR3 end falls 1 residue outside the read, so it is completed with the germline J gene. The V call is TRBV26, the J call TRBJ1-4; 9 positions agree with TRBD1. Germline-derived CDR1 and CDR2 are KGHPV and FQNQEV (reference sequence). J was trimmed by 6 bases and V by 4 bases; bases with no gene match: 0. This CDR3 has 13 amino acids. Incomplete CDR3 DNA: TGTGCCAGCAGTCGGACAGGGGACGAAAGATTATTT. Residues: CASSRTGDERLF. The whole CDR3 region reads CASSRTGDERLFF.

This clone is deemed medium-sized. Gene names are mouse gene names. The read ends 1 residue before the CDR3 terminus; that terminus is restored from the germline J gene. V gene TRBV15 combines with J gene TRBJ1-2; D unresolved. This CDR3 contains 13 residues. Germline CDR1 is SGHND and CDR2 is FRSKSL. V was trimmed by 2 bases and J by 0 bases, leaving 4 bases between them. The CDR3 loop is CASSLSANSDYTF. The sequenced part of the CDR3 DNA is TGTGCCAGCAGTTTAAGTGCAAACTCCGACTACACC. The variable domain in full, completed from reference TRBV15 and TRBJ1-2, reads DAGVTQTPRHEVAEKGQTIILKCEPVSGHNDLFWYRQTKIQGLELLSYFRSKSLMEDGGAFKDRFKAEMLNSSFSTLKIQPTEPKDSAVYLCASSLSANSDYTFGSGTRLLVI.

Turning to this clone: Gene names and germline match the mouse. Read data end 1 residue before the CDR3 end; the end is taken from the germline J gene. The chain links TRBV16 to TRBJ2-4; 9 bases are shared with TRBD2. V dropped 3 bases and J dropped 0; count of bases not matched to a gene: 4. The CDR3 spans 16 residues. Germline values: CDR1 SGHSA, CDR2 FRNQAP. The DNA read from the CDR3 is TGTGCAAGCAGCTTTGACTGGGGGTCTAGTCAAAACACCTTGTAC. The encoded protein is CASSFDWGSSQNTLY. The complete CDR3 sequence is CASSFDWGSSQNTLYF.

Worth noting for this clone: Germline and genes here are mouse. Read sequence stops 1 residue before the CDR3 end, and the germline J gene provides the missing end. The chain recombines TRBV3 with TRBJ1-5; 10 bases match TRBD1. Germline V gene lookup returns CDR1 SNHLY and CDR2 FYNGKV (reference sequence). The length of the CDR3 is 13 residues. V trimming: 5 bases; J trimming: 8 bases; junction bases outside the gene matches: 3. CDR3 loop: CASSRDRGEAPLF. Partial CDR3 DNA: TGTGCCAGCAGCCGGGACAGGGGAGAGGCTCCGCTT. Together with reference TRBV3 and TRBJ1-5, the CDR3 gives the full variable domain: GPKVLQIPSHQIIDMGQMVTLNCDPVSNHLYFYWYKQILGQQMEFLVNFYNGKVMEKSKLFKDQFSVERPDGSYFTLKIQPTALEDSAVYFCASSRDRGEAPLFGEGTRLSVL.

In the case of this clone: Gene names denote mouse genes. The sequence runs out 1 residue before the end of the CDR3; the remainder is reconstructed from the germline J gene. The chain is built from TRBV13-1 and TRBJ2-5; D remains ambiguous. CDR1 is NSHNY and CDR2 is SYGAGN in the germline V gene. The CDR3 has 14 amino acids. The V end was cut by 4 bases, the J end by 0 bases, with 9 bases between. CDR3 sequence reads: CASSRDTNQDTQYF. CDR3 DNA (partial): TGTGCCAGCAGTCGAGACACTAACCAAGACACCCAGTAC.

This clone was picked up a small number of times. Genes and germline come from the mouse. The chain's CDR3 is CASSQEGANTGQLYF. The covered CDR3 bases are TGTGCCAGCAGCCAAGAGGGGGCAAACACCGGGCAGCTCTAC. The chain joins TRBV5 to TRBJ2-2; D may match TRBD1 or TRBD2 (5 bases each). The read stops 1 residue short of the end of the CDR3; the missing end is completed from the germline J gene. In germline, CDR1 is LGHNA, CDR2 YNLKQL (reference sequence). The CDR3 loop spans 15 amino acids. V lost 0 bases and J 0 bases, leaving 5 bases between the germline ends.

To note about this clone: Gene names are mouse gene names. The read terminates 1 residue ahead of where the CDR3 ends, so the germline J gene completes it. The V gene is TRBV29, the J gene TRBJ1-2, with 8 nucleotides matching TRBD1. The CDR3 is 14 residues long. Losses at the gene ends were 6 bases for V and 3 bases for J; bases not matched to a gene: 6. CDR1 MSHET and CDR2 SYDVDS come from the germline V gene. CDR3 in amino acids: CASSSGGADSDYTF. The part of the CDR3 DNA that was read is TGTGCTAGCAGCTCAGGGGGCGCAGACTCCGACTACACC.